The sequence of this TCR beta chain was determined in a study of T cell responses to AZD1222 COVID-19 vaccine. Germline CDR1 SGHAT, CDR2 FQNNGV. There are 14 residues in the CDR3. The V end was cut by 5 bases, the J end by 2 bases, with 12 bases between. A remark on this clone: What it recognizes is unknown.

Study findings and constraints: Most donors were white British and more were female, and clonal diversity was possibly underestimated. Researchers report vaccine-associated CD4 TCRs spanning spike, with dominance at 160-218 and 743-854. The repertoires were collected only after the peak T cell response. When two AZD1222 doses had been given, Spike-specific TCR breadth and depth rose.

Data came from immunoSEQ multiplex PCR; TCRdb stores just in-frame clones and leaves some out. Among roughly 80,000 clones, around nine tenths were seen once, and the ten largest hold around 5.1%. This chain connects TRBV11-2 to TRBJ1-2; tentative D call: TRBD1 (5 bases). Sample: peripheral blood, taken on day 0 of MenACWY control vaccination. The clonotype comes from an adult in good health. The CDR3 DNA sequence: TGTGCCAGCAGCCGGGACTTTTCCAACTATGGCTACACCTTC. Translation: CASSRDFSNYGYTF.